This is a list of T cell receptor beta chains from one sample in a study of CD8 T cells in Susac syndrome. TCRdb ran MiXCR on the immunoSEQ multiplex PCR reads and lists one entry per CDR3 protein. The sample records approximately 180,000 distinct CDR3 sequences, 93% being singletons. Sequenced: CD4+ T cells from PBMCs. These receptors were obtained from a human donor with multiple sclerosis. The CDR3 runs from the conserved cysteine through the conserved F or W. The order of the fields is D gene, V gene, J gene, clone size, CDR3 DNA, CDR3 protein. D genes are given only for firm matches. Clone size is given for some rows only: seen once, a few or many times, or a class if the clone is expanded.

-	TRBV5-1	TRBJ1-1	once	TGCGCCAGCAGCTTCAGGGAACTGAACACTGAAGCTTTCTTT	CASSFRELNTEAFF
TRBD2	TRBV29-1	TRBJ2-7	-	TGCAGCGTTGGTTCAGGCGGGAGCACCTACGAGCAGTACTTC	CSVGSGGSTYEQYF
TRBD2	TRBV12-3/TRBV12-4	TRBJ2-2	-	TGTGCCAGCAGTCCGCGAGCGGGAAACACCGGGGAGCTGTTTTTT	CASSPRAGNTGELFF
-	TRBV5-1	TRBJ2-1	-	TGCGCCAGCAGCTTGGCTAGTGAACAGTACAATGAGCAGTTCTTC	CASSLASEQYNEQFF
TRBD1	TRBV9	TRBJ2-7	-	TGTGCCAGCACACCGGGACAGTCTCCCTACGAGCAGTACTTC	CASTPGQSPYEQYF
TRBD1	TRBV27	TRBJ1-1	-	TGTGCCAGCAGTTCCCGACAGGGTCGGGCTGAAGCTTTCTTT	CASSSRQGRAEAFF
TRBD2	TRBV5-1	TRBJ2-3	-	TGCGCCAGCAGCTTTCTAGCGGCAGGCACAGATACGCAGTATTTT	CASSFLAAGTDTQYF
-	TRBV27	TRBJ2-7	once	TGTGCCAGCAGTTTAAGGGGTTCGTTACGACGGTACTTC	CASSLRGSLRRYF
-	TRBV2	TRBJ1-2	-	TGTGCCAGCAGCCTGATGCTGGGGTGGGGCTACACCTTC	CASSLMLGWGYTF
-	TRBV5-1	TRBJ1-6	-	TGCGCCACGAGCGATAATGGTTCACCCCTCCACTTT	CATSDNGSPLHF
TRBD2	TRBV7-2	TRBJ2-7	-	TGTGCCAGCAGCTTAGTTGCTGGCGGGAGCGAGCAGTACTTC	CASSLVAGGSEQYF
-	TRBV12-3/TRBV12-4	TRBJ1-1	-	TGTGCCAGCAGACATGGGCACCAGGTTGCTTTCTTT	CASRHGHQVAFF
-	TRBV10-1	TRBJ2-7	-	TGCGCCACCCCTTACGAGCAGTACTTC	CATPYEQYF
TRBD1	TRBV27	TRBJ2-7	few	TGTGCCAGCAGTCGGGACAGGGCCTACGAGCAGTACTTC	CASSRDRAYEQYF
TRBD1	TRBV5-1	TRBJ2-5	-	TGCGCCAGCAGCTTGGAGGGACAGGGGGGGACCCAGTACTTC	CASSLEGQGGTQYF
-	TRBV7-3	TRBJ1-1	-	TGTGCCAGCAGCCCGAACCCTAACACTGAAGCTTTCTTT	CASSPNPNTEAFF
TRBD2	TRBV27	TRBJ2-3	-	TGTGCCAGCAGTTCCCGGACTAGCGGGAGGGTCGGTACGCAGTATTTT	CASSSRTSGRVGTQYF
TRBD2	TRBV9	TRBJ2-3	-	TGTGCCAGCAGCGTAGGACTAGCGGGCGATACGCAGTATTTT	CASSVGLAGDTQYF
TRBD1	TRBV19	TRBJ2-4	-	TGTGCCAGTAGTACACTCTACAGACAGGGGGCTACCAAAAACATTCAGTACTTC	CASSTLYRQGATKNIQYF
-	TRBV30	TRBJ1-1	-	TGTGCCTGGAGTGTAAGTCCCGGAGGGAACACTGAAGCTTTCTTT	CAWSVSPGGNTEAFF
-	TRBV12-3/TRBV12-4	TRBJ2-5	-	TGTGCCAGCAGCCAGCAGGACCACTATCAAGAGACCCAGTACTTC	CASSQQDHYQETQYF
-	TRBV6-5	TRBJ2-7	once	TGTGCCAGCAGGCCTCGACTAGTAACGGACGAGCAGTACTTC	CASRPRLVTDEQYF
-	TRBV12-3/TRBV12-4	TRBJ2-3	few	TGTGCCAGCACCGCGGCAGATACGCAGTATTTT	CASTAADTQYF
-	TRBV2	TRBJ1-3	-	TGTGCCAGCTCAAGGGACTCAGTCTCTGGAAACACCATATATTTT	CASSRDSVSGNTIYF
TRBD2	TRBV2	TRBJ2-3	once	TGTGCCAGCTTCTTATCGGGGGGGGTCACAGATACGCAGTATTTT	CASFLSGGVTDTQYF
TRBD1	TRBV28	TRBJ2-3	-	TGTGCCAGCAGTTTATGGCAGGGGGCATGGGATACGCAGTATTTT	CASSLWQGAWDTQYF
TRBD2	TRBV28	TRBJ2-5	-	TGTGCCAGCAGTCAGGCGGGGGGGCCGAGGGAGACCCAGTACTTC	CASSQAGGPRETQYF